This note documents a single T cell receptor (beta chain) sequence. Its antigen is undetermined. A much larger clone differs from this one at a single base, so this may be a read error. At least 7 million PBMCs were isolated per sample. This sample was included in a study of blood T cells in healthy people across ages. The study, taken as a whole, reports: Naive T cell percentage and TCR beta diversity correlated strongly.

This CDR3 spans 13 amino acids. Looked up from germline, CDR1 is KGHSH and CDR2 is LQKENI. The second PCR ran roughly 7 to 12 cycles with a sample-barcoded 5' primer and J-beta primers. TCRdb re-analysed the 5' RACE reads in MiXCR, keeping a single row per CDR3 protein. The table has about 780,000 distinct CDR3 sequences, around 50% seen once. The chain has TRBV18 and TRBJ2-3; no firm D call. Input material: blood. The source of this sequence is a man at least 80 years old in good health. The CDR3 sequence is CASSEDGTDAQYF. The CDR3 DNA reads TGTGCCAGCTCAGAGGACGGCACAGATGCGCAGTATTTT.